Below are 20 T cell receptor beta chains sequenced from a single sample in a study of control samples from healthy donors and cancer patients. The protocol was immunoSEQ multiplex PCR, while the TCRdb copy is restricted to in-frame clones and leaves out a portion. Of about 140,000 clones listed, less than 95% were seen once; the top ten hold approximately 6.8%. Sequenced: blood. The receptors here all came from a man aged 18 to 30 in good health.

This clone was observed a handful of times. The J gene is TRBJ2-5, the V gene TRBV4-2, with D perhaps assigned TRBD1 or TRBD2 (6 bases each). V was cut by 0 bases and J by 1 base, with 9 bases left in between. The CDR3 covers 15 residues. The germline V gene has CDR1 LGHNA and CDR2 YNFKEQ. CDR3 bases: TGTGCCAGCAGCCAAGATTGGGGGGCCCAAGAGACCCAGTACTTC. Encoded protein: CASSQDWGAQETQYF.

The count of this clone is one. The V gene is TRBV6-1, the J gene TRBJ2-7; the D is unclear. Per the germline V gene, CDR1 is MNHNS and CDR2 is SASEGT. Trimming took off 0 bases at V and 4 bases at J, with 13 bases between the two ends. The length of the CDR3 is 15 residues. The CDR3 bases are TGTGCCAGCAGTGAAGCGTCGGATGGGGATTACGAGCAGTACTTC. Amino acids: CASSEASDGDYEQYF.

The genes are TRBV5-1 and TRBJ1-1; D is undetermined. Germline-derived CDR1 and CDR2 are SGHRS and YFSETQ. Trimming left V 7 bases short and J 2 bases short, with 12 bases between. The CDR3 covers 13 residues. This chain's CDR3 is CASQLDTNTEAFF. The CDR3 DNA is TGCGCCAGCCAGCTAGACACTAACACTGAAGCTTTCTTT. The whole variable domain, filled in from reference TRBV5-1 and TRBJ1-1, reads KAGVTQTPRYLIKTRGQQVTLSCSPISGHRSVSWYQQTPGQGLQFLFEYFSETQRNKGNFPGRFSGRQFSNSRSEMNVSTLELGDSALYLCASQLDTNTEAFFGQGTRLTVV.

The rearrangement uses TRBV5-4 and TRBJ2-6; D gene uncertain. Trimming removed 2 bases at V and 0 bases at J, with 9 bases between. The length of the CDR3 is 16 residues. The germline CDR1 and CDR2 sequences are SGHNT and YYREEE (reference sequence). In nucleotides, the CDR3 is TGTGCCAGCAGCTTCTACCTTAGCTCTGGGGCCAACGTCCTGACTTTC. As protein: CASSFYLSSGANVLTF.

Points on this clone: The sample contains more than one DNA sequence encoding this CDR3. This chain joins TRBV5-1 and TRBJ2-3; D is uncertain. The V end was cut by 4 bases, the J end by 0 bases, with 3 bases between. Germline V CDR1 and CDR2: SGHRS, YFSETQ. CDR3 length equals 12 residues. This CDR3 is CASSPSTDTQYF. The CDR3 bases are TGCGCCAGCAGCCCGAGCACAGATACGCAGTATTTT.

This clone was seen a single time. The CDR3 region has the DNA TGCGCCAGCAGCTGCCGGACGGAGACCCAGTACTTC. Amino acid sequence: CASSCRTETQYF. The chain carries TRBV5-1 and TRBJ2-5; D unclear. CDR1 and CDR2 from the germline V gene are SGHRS and YFSETQ. The CDR3 is made up of 12 amino acids. Trimming removed 3 bases at V and 5 bases at J, with 8 bases between.

V usage is TRBV24-1 and J usage is TRBJ2-5; D is perhaps TRBD2 (5 bases). There are 13 residues in the CDR3. V lost 0 bases and J lost 7, with 8 bases in between. Germline values: CDR1 KGHDR, CDR2 SFDVKD. CDR3 bases: TGTGCCACCAGTGATTTGATCGGAGGGACCCAGTACTTC. It specifies CATSDLIGGTQYF.

The V and J genes are TRBV7-8 and TRBJ1-3; TRBD1 is a possible D gene (5 bases). CDR3 length equals 15 residues. Trimming stripped 2 bases from V and 4 bases from J, with 12 bases between. From germline, CDR1 is SGHVS and CDR2 FQNEAQ. CDR3 DNA sequence: TGTGCCAGCAGCTTACAGGGTGGTCAGGGAAACACCATATATTTT. Translation gives CASSLQGGQGNTIYF.

The chain joins TRBV3-1 (or the pseudogene TRBV3-2) to TRBJ2-5; 7 nucleotides align to TRBD1. This CDR3 spans 13 amino acids. With 6 bases clipped from V and 4 bases from J, the junction kept 5 bases outside the gene matches. Germline lookup yields CDR1 LGHDT and CDR2 YNNKEL (reference sequence). CDR3 nucleotides: TGTGCCAGCAGTCACAGGGGTGGAGAGACCCAGTACTTC. This translates into CASSHRGGETQYF.

V gene TRBV9 combines with J gene TRBJ2-4, with D perhaps assigned TRBD1 or TRBD2 (6 bases each). Germline V gene data show CDR1 as SGDLS and CDR2 as YYNGEE. The CDR3 sequence is 14 residues long. Trimming left V 4 bases short and J 3 bases short, with 11 bases between. Written as DNA, the CDR3 is TGTGCCAGCAGCTTAAGGGGGGACAAAAACATTCAGTACTTC. It specifies CASSLRGDKNIQYF. Combining the CDR3 with reference TRBV9 and TRBJ2-4 gives the whole variable domain DSGVTQTPKHLITATGQRVTLRCSPRSGDLSVYWYQQSLDQGLQFLIQYYNGEERAKGNILERFSAQQFPDLHSELNLSSLELGDSALYFCASSLRGDKNIQYFGAGTRLSVL.

V gene TRBV13 combines with J gene TRBJ1-1, with D perhaps TRBD1 (5 bases). The CDR3 spans 15 residues. V lost 2 bases and J lost 7, with 17 bases in between. Germline loops: CDR1 PRHDT, CDR2 FYEKMQ (reference sequence). The DNA of the CDR3 is TGTGCCAGCAGCTTAAACTACCCAACCGGGGGTGAAGCTTTCTTT. Its translation is CASSLNYPTGGEAFF. Filled out from reference TRBV13 and TRBJ1-1, the complete variable domain reads AAGVIQSPRHLIKEKRETATLKCYPIPRHDTVYWYQQGPGQDPQFLISFYEKMQSDKGSIPDRFSAQQFSDYHSELNMSSLELGDSALYFCASSLNYPTGGEAFFGQGTRLTVV.

The chain recombines TRBV10-3 with TRBJ1-6; a possible D gene is TRBD1 (5 bases). Germline V lookup: CDR1 ENHRY, CDR2 SYGVKD. This CDR3 is 14 amino acids long. Deletions cut 2 bases from V and 8 bases from J, with 10 bases between. CDR3 in amino acids: CAISEGADYSPLHF. In DNA, the CDR3 is TGTGCCATCAGTGAGGGGGCGGACTATTCACCCCTCCACTTT.

The rearrangement uses TRBV15 and TRBJ1-4; 7 bases fit TRBD1. The CDR3 extends over 16 amino acids. Trimming took 5 bases from V and 7 from J; bases not matched to a gene: 13. Germline values: CDR1 LNHNV, CDR2 YYDKDF (reference sequence). CDR3 in DNA: TGTGCCACCAGCCGGGGGGACAGTAGGCAAGGTGAAAAACTGTTTTTT. Encoded protein: CATSRGDSRQGEKLFF. Using reference TRBV15 and TRBJ1-4 for the parts outside the CDR3, the full variable domain is DAMVIQNPRYQVTQFGKPVTLSCSQTLNHNVMYWYQQKSSQAPKLLFHYYDKDFNNEADTPDNFQSRRPNTSFCFLDIRSPGLGDTAMYLCATSRGDSRQGEKLFFGSGTQLSVL.

The J gene is TRBJ2-7, the V gene TRBV6-5; D is ambiguous. Trimming took off 5 bases at V and 3 bases at J, with 11 bases between the two ends. The length of the CDR3 is 13 residues. The germline gives CDR1 MNHEY, CDR2 SVGAGI. The CDR3 region has the DNA TGTGCCAGCAGTAAGTCTCGGGTCTACGAGCAGTACTTC. This encodes CASSKSRVYEQYF.

V gene TRBV5-1 combines with J gene TRBJ2-3, with 9 bases identical to TRBD1. Germline CDR1 is SGHRS and CDR2 is YFSETQ. V lost 5 bases to trimming and J lost 9 bases; unmatched junction nucleotides: 13. The CDR3 is 15 residues long. The CDR3 protein is CASSHTGGDVSTQYF. In DNA, the CDR3 is TGCGCCAGCAGTCACACAGGGGGCGATGTTTCAACGCAGTATTTT.

The rearrangement uses TRBV28 and TRBJ1-2; the D gene is possibly TRBD1 (6 bases). The CDR3 has 14 residues. The V and J ends lost 8 bases and 0 bases respectively, with 13 bases between them. Germline CDR1 is MDHEN and CDR2 is SYDVKM. The CDR3 sequence is CASLQGNANYGYTF. CDR3 nucleotide sequence: TGTGCCAGCCTACAGGGCAACGCTAACTATGGCTACACCTTC.

This chain links TRBV14 with TRBJ2-1, with TRBD2 matching 11 bases. Germline CDR1 reads SGHDN; CDR2 reads FVKESK. V shed 1 base and J 7 bases; nucleotides not matched to a gene: 3. The CDR3 runs 15 residues. CDR3 sequence (DNA): TGTGCCAGCAGCCAAGTTAGCGGGGGGGCAAATGAGCAGTTCTTC. Residues: CASSQVSGGANEQFF.

The chain joins TRBV5-6 to TRBJ2-4; D may be TRBD2 (8 bases). V lost 0 bases to trimming and J lost 1 base, with 11 bases between them. The CDR3 loop spans 16 amino acids. The germline V gene encodes CDR1 SGHDT and CDR2 YYEEEE. In DNA, the CDR3 is TGTGCCAGCAGCTTGGCGGGAGGGGGCGCCAAAAACATTCAGTACTTC. Translating gives CASSLAGGGAKNIQYF.

This chain joins TRBV9 and TRBJ2-7; tentatively, D is TRBD1 or TRBD2 (5 bases each). The V end was cut by 0 bases, the J end by 4 bases, with 20 bases between. Per germline, CDR1 SGDLS and CDR2 YYNGEE. The CDR3 runs to 17 residues. CDR3 DNA: TGTGCCAGCAGCGTAGGAGGGCCATCCGAGGGGCTGTACGAGCAGTACTTC. Translation gives CASSVGGPSEGLYEQYF.

The CDR3 DNA reads TGTGCCAGCAGTGAGACAGGGGACTATGGCTACACCTTC. This sequence encodes CASSETGDYGYTF. This chain connects TRBV2 to TRBJ1-2; 8 positions match TRBD1. This CDR3 has 13 residues. Germline V CDR1 and CDR2: SNHLY, FYNNEI. With 3 bases clipped from V and 3 bases from J, the junction kept 0 bases outside the gene matches.